Listed below are T cell receptor beta chains from one sample, sequenced in a study of T cell responses to AZD1222 COVID-19 vaccine. The data were produced by immunoSEQ multiplex PCR, yet TCRdb's version contains in-frame clones alone and is incomplete. The sample shows about 150,000 clones, about 94% of them seen only once. The sequencing used peripheral blood, collected 28 days after the second AZD1222 dose. These TCRs come from an adult who received the AZD1222 COVID-19 vaccine. Both conserved end residues are part of each CDR3. Each record gives: D gene, V gene, J gene, clone size, CDR3 protein, CDR3 DNA. The D gene is left open where the match is weak. Rows give clone size only sometimes, using once, few, many, or a class for an expanded clone.

D gene: TRBD2
V gene: TRBV13
J gene: TRBJ2-3
clone size: -
CDR3 protein: CASKSGGTTDTQYF
CDR3 DNA: TGTGCCAGCAAAAGCGGGGGCACCACAGATACGCAGTATTTT

D gene: TRBD1
V gene: TRBV13
J gene: TRBJ1-4
clone size: -
CDR3 protein: CASSSRTGVEKLFF
CDR3 DNA: TGTGCCAGCAGCTCCCGGACAGGGGTCGAAAAACTGTTTTTT

D gene: -
V gene: TRBV28
J gene: TRBJ2-1
clone size: -
CDR3 protein: CASTRGGEQFF
CDR3 DNA: TGTGCCAGCACCCGAGGCGGAGAGCAGTTCTTC

D gene: TRBD1
V gene: TRBV18
J gene: TRBJ1-2
clone size: -
CDR3 protein: CASSQRGQDYGYTF
CDR3 DNA: TGTGCCAGCTCACAACGGGGACAGGACTATGGCTACACCTTC

D gene: -
V gene: TRBV6-5
J gene: TRBJ2-7
clone size: -
CDR3 protein: CASQGVRHYEQYF
CDR3 DNA: TGTGCCAGCCAAGGAGTCAGACACTACGAGCAGTACTTC

D gene: TRBD1
V gene: TRBV24-1
J gene: TRBJ2-1
clone size: -
CDR3 protein: CATRGQGSNDEQFF
CDR3 DNA: TGTGCCACCAGAGGACAGGGATCAAACGATGAGCAGTTCTTC

D gene: -
V gene: TRBV19
J gene: TRBJ2-2
clone size: once
CDR3 protein: CASQEVGGTGELFF
CDR3 DNA: TGTGCCAGCCAGGAGGTGGGAGGCACCGGGGAGCTGTTTTTT

D gene: TRBD1
V gene: TRBV12-3/TRBV12-4
J gene: TRBJ1-2
clone size: once
CDR3 protein: CASSRQGNYGYTF
CDR3 DNA: TGTGCCAGCAGTCGACAGGGGAACTATGGCTACACCTTC

D gene: -
V gene: TRBV6-5
J gene: TRBJ1-4
clone size: -
CDR3 protein: CASRRWGGAEKLFF
CDR3 DNA: TGTGCCAGCAGACGGTGGGGGGGGGCTGAAAAACTGTTTTTT

D gene: -
V gene: TRBV29-1
J gene: TRBJ1-4
clone size: -
CDR3 protein: CSAKSGTTNEKLFF
CDR3 DNA: TGCAGCGCTAAGAGTGGAACAACTAATGAAAAACTGTTTTTT

D gene: -
V gene: TRBV5-3
J gene: TRBJ2-4
clone size: -
CDR3 protein: CARSTRLIAKNIQYF
CDR3 DNA: TGTGCCAGAAGCACCAGATTAATAGCCAAAAACATTCAGTACTTC

D gene: -
V gene: TRBV7-2
J gene: TRBJ2-2
clone size: once
CDR3 protein: CASTPPSRELFF
CDR3 DNA: TGTGCCAGCACCCCTCCGTCGCGGGAGCTGTTTTTT

D gene: TRBD1
V gene: TRBV29-1
J gene: TRBJ1-1
clone size: -
CDR3 protein: CSVRDRQGVMNTEAFF
CDR3 DNA: TGCAGCGTTAGGGATAGACAGGGGGTCATGAACACTGAAGCTTTCTTT

D gene: TRBD1
V gene: TRBV3-1/TRBV3-2
J gene: TRBJ1-1
clone size: -
CDR3 protein: CASSQYVIRGRDTEAFF
CDR3 DNA: TGTGCCAGCAGCCAATATGTGATAAGGGGGCGTGACACTGAAGCTTTCTTT

D gene: TRBD1
V gene: TRBV28
J gene: TRBJ2-1
clone size: -
CDR3 protein: CASSSSPGQPSNEQFF
CDR3 DNA: TGTGCCAGCAGCTCAAGCCCGGGACAGCCTTCTAATGAGCAGTTCTTC

D gene: TRBD1
V gene: TRBV28
J gene: TRBJ1-5
clone size: -
CDR3 protein: CASTRYRGSNQPQHF
CDR3 DNA: TGTGCCAGCACCCGATACAGGGGGAGCAATCAGCCCCAGCATTTT